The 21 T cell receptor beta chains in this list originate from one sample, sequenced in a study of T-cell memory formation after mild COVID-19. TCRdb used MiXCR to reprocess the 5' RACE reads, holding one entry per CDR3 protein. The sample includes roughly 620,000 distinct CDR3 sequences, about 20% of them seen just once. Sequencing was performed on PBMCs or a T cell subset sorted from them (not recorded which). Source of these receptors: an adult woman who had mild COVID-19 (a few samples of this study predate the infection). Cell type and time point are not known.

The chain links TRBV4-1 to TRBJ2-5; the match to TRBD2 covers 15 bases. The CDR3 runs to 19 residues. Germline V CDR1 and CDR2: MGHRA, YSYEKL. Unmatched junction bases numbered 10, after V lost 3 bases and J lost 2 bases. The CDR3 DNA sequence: TGCGCCAGCAGCCAGAAAGGACTAGCGGGGGGGACGCGGCAAGAGACCCAGTACTTC. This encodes CASSQKGLAGGTRQETQYF.

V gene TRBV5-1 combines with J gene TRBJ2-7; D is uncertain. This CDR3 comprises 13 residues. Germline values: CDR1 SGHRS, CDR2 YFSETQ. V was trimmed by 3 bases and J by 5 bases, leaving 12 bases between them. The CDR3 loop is CASSSLSDDEQYF. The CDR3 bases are TGCGCCAGCAGCTCCCTCTCGGACGACGAGCAGTACTTC.

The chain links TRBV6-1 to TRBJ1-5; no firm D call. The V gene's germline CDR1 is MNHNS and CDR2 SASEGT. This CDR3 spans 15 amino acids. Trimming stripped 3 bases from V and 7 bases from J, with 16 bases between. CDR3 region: CASSDRGSVGQPQHF. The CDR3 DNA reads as TGTGCCAGCAGTGATCGGGGAAGTGTTGGACAGCCCCAGCATTTT.

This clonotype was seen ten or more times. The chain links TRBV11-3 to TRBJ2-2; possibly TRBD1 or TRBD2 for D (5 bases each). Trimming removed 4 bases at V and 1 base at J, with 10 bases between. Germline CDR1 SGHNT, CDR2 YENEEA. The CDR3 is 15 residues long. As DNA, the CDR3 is TGTGCCAGCAGCTACGGGGCCCAGAACACCGGGGAGCTGTTTTTT. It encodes CASSYGAQNTGELFF.

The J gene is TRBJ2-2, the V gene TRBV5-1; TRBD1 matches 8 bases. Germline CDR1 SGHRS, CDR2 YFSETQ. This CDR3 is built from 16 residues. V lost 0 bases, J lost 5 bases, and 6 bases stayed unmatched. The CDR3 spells CASSLEGRGRTGELFF. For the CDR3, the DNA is TGCGCCAGCAGCTTGGAGGGCAGGGGGCGTACCGGGGAGCTGTTTTTT.

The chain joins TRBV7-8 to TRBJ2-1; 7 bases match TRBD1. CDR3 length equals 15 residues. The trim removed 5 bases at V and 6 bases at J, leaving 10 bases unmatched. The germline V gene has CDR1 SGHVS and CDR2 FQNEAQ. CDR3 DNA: TGTGCCAGCAGCCCACAGGGGTCGTTTGGCAATGAGCAGTTCTTC. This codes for CASSPQGSFGNEQFF.

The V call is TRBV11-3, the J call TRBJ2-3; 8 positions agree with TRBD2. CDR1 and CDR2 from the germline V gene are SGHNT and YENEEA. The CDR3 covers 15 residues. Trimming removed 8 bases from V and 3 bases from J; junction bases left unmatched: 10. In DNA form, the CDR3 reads TGTGCCAGCCAGGAACGCGGGGGGAGGACAGATACGCAGTATTTT. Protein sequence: CASQERGGRTDTQYF. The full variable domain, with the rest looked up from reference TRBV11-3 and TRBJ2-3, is EAGVVQSPRYKIIEKKQPVAFWCNPISGHNTLYWYLQNLGQGPELLIRYENEEAVDDSQLPKDRFSAERLKGVDSTLKIQPAELGDSAVYLCASQERGGRTDTQYFGPGTRLTVL.

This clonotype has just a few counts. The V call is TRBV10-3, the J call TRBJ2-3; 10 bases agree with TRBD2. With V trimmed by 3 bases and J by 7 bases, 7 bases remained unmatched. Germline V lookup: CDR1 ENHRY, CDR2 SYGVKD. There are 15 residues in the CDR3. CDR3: CAISEGGTSGNTQYF. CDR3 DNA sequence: TGTGCCATCAGTGAAGGTGGAACTAGCGGGAATACGCAGTATTTT.

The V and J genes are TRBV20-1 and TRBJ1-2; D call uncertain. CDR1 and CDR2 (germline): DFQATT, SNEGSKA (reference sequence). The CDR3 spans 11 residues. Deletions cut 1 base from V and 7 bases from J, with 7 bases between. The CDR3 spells CSARAIGGYTF. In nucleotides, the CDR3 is TGCAGTGCTAGAGCGATTGGTGGCTACACCTTC.

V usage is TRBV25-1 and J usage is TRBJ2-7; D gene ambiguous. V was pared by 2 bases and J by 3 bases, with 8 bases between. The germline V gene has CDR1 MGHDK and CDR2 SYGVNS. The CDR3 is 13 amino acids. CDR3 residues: CASSEDPRYEQYF. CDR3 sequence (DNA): TGTGCCAGCAGTGAAGACCCGCGCTACGAGCAGTACTTC.

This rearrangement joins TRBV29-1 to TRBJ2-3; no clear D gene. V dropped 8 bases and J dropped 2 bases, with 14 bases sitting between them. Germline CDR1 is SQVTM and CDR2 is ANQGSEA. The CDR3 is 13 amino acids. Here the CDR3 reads CSTVQADTDTQYF. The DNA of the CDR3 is TGCAGCACTGTGCAGGCTGACACAGATACGCAGTATTTT.

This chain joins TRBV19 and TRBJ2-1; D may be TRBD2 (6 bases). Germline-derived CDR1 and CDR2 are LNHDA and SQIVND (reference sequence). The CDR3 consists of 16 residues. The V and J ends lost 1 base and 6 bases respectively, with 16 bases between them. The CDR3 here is CASSIAGGTSANEQFF. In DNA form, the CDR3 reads TGTGCCAGTAGTATAGCTGGGGGGACTTCCGCCAATGAGCAGTTCTTC.

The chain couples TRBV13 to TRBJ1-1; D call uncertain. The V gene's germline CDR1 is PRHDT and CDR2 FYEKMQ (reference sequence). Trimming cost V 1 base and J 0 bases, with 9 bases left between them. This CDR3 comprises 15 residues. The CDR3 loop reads CASSLAADVNTEAFF. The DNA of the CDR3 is TGTGCCAGCAGCTTAGCGGCGGATGTGAACACTGAAGCTTTCTTT.

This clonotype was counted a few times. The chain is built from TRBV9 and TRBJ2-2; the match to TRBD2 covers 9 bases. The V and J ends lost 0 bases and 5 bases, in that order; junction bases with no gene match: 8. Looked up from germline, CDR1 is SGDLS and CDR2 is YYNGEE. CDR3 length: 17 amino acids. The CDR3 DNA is TGTGCCAGCAGCGTAGCCATGGGGACTAGCTATACCGGGGAGCTGTTTTTT. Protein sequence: CASSVAMGTSYTGELFF. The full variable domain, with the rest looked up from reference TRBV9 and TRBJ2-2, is DSGVTQTPKHLITATGQRVTLRCSPRSGDLSVYWYQQSLDQGLQFLIQYYNGEERAKGNILERFSAQQFPDLHSELNLSSLELGDSALYFCASSVAMGTSYTGELFFGEGSRLTVL.

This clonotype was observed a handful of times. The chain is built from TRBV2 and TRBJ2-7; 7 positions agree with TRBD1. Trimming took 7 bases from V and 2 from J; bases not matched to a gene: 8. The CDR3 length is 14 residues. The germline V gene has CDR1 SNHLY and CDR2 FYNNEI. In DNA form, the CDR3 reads TGTGCCAGCAAAGTAGACAGGGCCACCTACGAGCAGTACTTC. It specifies CASKVDRATYEQYF.

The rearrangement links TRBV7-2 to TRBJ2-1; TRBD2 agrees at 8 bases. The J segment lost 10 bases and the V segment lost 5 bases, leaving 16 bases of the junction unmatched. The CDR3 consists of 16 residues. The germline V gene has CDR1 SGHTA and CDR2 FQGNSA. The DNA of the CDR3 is TGTGCCAGCAGCCAGGAAAGGGCGGGGGGCCGGGACGAGCAGTTCTTC. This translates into CASSQERAGGRDEQFF.

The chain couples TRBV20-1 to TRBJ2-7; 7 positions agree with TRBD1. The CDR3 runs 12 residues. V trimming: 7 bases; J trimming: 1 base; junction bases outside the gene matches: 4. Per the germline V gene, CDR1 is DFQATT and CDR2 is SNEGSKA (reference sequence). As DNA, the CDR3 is TGCAGTGGACAGGGCGCATCCTACGAGCAGTACTTC. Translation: CSGQGASYEQYF.

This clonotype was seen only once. The CDR3 DNA follows: TGTGCCAGCAGTTTTAGGCAGGGGAGTGTTTACGAGCAGTACTTC. Protein: CASSFRQGSVYEQYF. The V gene is TRBV12-3 or TRBV12-4, the J gene TRBJ2-7, with a possible D match to TRBD1 (6 bases). The CDR3 runs to 15 residues. V was clipped by 3 bases and J by 4 bases, with 16 bases between them.

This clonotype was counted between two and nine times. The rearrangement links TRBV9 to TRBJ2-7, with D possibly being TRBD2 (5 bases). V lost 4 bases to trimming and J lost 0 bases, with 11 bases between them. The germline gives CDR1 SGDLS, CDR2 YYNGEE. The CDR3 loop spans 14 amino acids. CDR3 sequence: CASSRSASSYEQYF. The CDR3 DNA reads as TGTGCCAGCAGCCGTAGCGCAAGCTCCTACGAGCAGTACTTC.

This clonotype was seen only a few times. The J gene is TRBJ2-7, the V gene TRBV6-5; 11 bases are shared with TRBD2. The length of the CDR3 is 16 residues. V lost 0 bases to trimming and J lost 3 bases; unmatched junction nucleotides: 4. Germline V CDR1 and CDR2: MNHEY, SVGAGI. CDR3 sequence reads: CASSYSGTSGFYEQYF. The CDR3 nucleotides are TGTGCCAGCAGTTACTCGGGGACTAGCGGATTCTACGAGCAGTACTTC.

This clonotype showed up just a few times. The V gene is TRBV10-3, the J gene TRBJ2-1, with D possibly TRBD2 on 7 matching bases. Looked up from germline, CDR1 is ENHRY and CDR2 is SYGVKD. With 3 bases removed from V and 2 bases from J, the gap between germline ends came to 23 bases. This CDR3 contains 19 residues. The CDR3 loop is CAISDPLGAERGAYNEQFF. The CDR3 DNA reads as TGTGCCATCAGTGATCCTCTGGGGGCCGAGCGGGGAGCCTACAATGAGCAGTTCTTC.